This TCR beta chain came from a study of T-cell reconstitution after alpha-beta-depleted transplantation in children. A library of TCRbeta sequences, prepared with unique molecular identifiers, was generated. Each CDR3 protein gets one entry after TCRdb re-called the PCR reads with MiXCR. The data contain roughly 500,000 distinct CDR3 sequences, about 30% of them singletons. The V gene's germline CDR1 is SGHRS and CDR2 YFSETQ. V was pared by 0 bases and J by 7 bases, with 6 bases of the junction left unmatched. The CDR3 sequence is 16 residues long. The origin of this receptor is a human donor who donated a stem cell graft to a child with aplastic anemia. This chain connects TRBV5-1 to TRBJ1-4; 10 positions match TRBD1. The sequenced sample was PBMCs from the stem cell graft donor, obtained from the stem cell graft. The chain's CDR3 is CASSLDPRTGGEKLFF. CDR3 nucleotide sequence: TGCGCCAGCAGCTTGGATCCCCGGACAGGGGGTGAAAAACTGTTTTTT.